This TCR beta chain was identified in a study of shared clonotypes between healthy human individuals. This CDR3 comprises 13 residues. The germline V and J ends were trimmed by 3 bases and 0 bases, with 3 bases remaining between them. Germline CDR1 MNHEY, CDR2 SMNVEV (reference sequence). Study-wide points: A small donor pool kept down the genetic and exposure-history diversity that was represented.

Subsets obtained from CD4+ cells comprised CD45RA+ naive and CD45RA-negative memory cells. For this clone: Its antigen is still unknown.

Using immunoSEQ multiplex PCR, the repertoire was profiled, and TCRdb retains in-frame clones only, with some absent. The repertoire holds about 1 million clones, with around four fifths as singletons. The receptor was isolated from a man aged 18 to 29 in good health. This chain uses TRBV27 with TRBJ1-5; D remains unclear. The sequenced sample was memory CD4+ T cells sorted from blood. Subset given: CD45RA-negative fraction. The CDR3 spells CASSFYSNQPQHF. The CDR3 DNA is TGTGCCAGCAGTTTTTATAGCAATCAGCCCCAGCATTTT.